This T cell receptor beta chain was observed in a study of beta chain features in type 1 diabetes. Overall study findings and caveats: Shortening of TCRB CDR3s, moderate but significant, appeared in all four CD4+ subsets of Type 1 diabetes patients.

Regarding this clone: Its specificity is unknown.

The investigators reverse transcribed all of the isolated RNA, so they sequenced expressed TCRB transcripts. Generated by immunoSEQ multiplex PCR, the TCRdb table keeps only in-frame clones and is missing some. The data show some 250,000 clones, approximately 11% seen once. The germline CDR1 and CDR2 sequences are SGHTA and FQGTGA. Trimming shortened V by 5 bases and J by 1 base, and 7 bases separated the two germline ends. CDR3 length equals 13 residues. The source material was naive CD4+ T cells from blood. This clonotype originated in a man between 25 and 39 years old with type 1 diabetes. This chain links TRBV7-3 with TRBJ2-3; no clear D. This chain's CDR3 is CASSLVGTDTQYF. CDR3 DNA: TGTGCCAGCAGCCTCGTCGGCACAGATACGCAGTATTTT. Full variable domain (rest looked up from reference TRBV7-3 and TRBJ2-3): GAGVSQTPSNKVTEKGKYVELRCDPISGHTALYWYRQSLGQGPEFLIYFQGTGAADDSGLPNDRFFAVRPEGSVSTLKIQRTERGDSAVYLCASSLVGTDTQYFGPGTRLTVL.